A selection of T cell receptor beta chains follows, all from one sample in a study of shared clonotypes between healthy human individuals. Measured with immunoSEQ multiplex PCR; TCRdb has only the in-frame clones, and not every one. The table has roughly 640,000 clones, around 72% seen once. The sequenced sample was memory CD4+ T cells sorted from blood. The receptor set was obtained from a woman in her 30s in good health. Both conserved end residues are part of each CDR3. Fields, in order: D gene, V gene, CDR3 protein. D genes are given only for firm matches.

-	TRBV5-4	CASSLGGRTGMNTEAFF
TRBD2	TRBV6-5	CASRVGLASNEQFF
TRBD2	TRBV7-6	CASRPLGLAGAYEQYF
-	TRBV7-8	CASSPVGGRGANVLTF
TRBD1	TRBV29-1	CSVRGDRGTGELFF
-	TRBV5-1	CASSLATISTDTQYF
-	TRBV28	CASSSPGVTEAFF
-	TRBV25-1	CASRDGRAIAIGEQFF
TRBD2	TRBV7-9	CASSSKRLAGGTDTQYF
-	TRBV10-1	CASSEDGRSTDTQYF
-	TRBV15	CATSRDVGPGNTIYF
-	TRBV7-3	CASSLTGASYNEQFF
-	TRBV6-6	CASSHLQGGWGYTF
TRBD1	TRBV27	CASSLGKGGRGYTF
-	TRBV27	CASSPAGWRGTEAFF
TRBD1	TRBV13	CASSYLVGQGANTEAFF
-	TRBV5-1	CASSLGAETDTQYF
-	TRBV5-1	CASSLDSLDYNEQFF
-	TRBV5-1	CASSLLGAQDEQYF
-	TRBV7-6	CASSLGDATNEKLFF
-	TRBV11-2	CASSLAQRYEQYF
TRBD1	TRBV4-1	CASSRKTRTGKSTNEKLFF
TRBD1	TRBV5-1	CASSPGTGGQETQYF
-	TRBV28	CASSDARDRSYYGYTF